The T cell receptor beta chain under discussion was sequenced for a study of T-cell memory formation after mild COVID-19. Study as a whole: Most TCR clusters belonged to a single donor. General study results and limits: Clones contracting across day 15 to 85 had a balanced CD4/CD8 profile; later expanding clones leaned CD4+. Pre-infection memory showed some responding clones, and this suggested that cross-reactive memory joined.

Libraries for TCRalpha and TCRbeta carried sample barcodes and unique molecular identifiers via 5'RACE. In TCRdb, the 5' RACE reads were re-called with MiXCR into one record per CDR3 protein. The sample has about 170,000 distinct CDR3 sequences; approximately 13% are singletons. Points on this clonotype: Its antigen is still unknown.

Germline V gene sequence: CDR1 SGHVS, CDR2 FNYEAQ. The CDR3 is 12 residues long. V gave up 6 bases and J gave up 3 bases, with 9 bases separating them. This receptor was taken from a man younger than 30 who had mild COVID-19 (a few samples of this study predate the infection). Cell type and time point are not known. Specimen: PBMCs or a T cell subset sorted from them (not recorded which). V usage is TRBV7-6 and J usage is TRBJ2-7, with D perhaps matching TRBD1 or TRBD2 (5 bases each). Here the CDR3 DNA reads TGTGCCAGCAGTGGGGGAAACTACGAGCAGTACTTC. This translates into CASSGGNYEQYF.